This T cell receptor (beta chain) was retrieved from a study of radiotherapy plus CTLA-4 blockade in lung cancer. Study background: Disease control reached roughly 33%, with objective responses in approximately 20%. General observations from the study: Radiotherapy with ipilimumab was followed by blood expansion of tumor-derived clones.

Turning to this clone: The antigen remains undetermined.

Trimming took 3 bases from V and 2 from J, leaving 11 bases between them. The CDR3 runs to 14 residues. Germline V gives CDR1 MGHDK, CDR2 SYGVNS. TCRdb keeps only in-frame clones here, not all; method: immunoSEQ multiplex PCR. The table shows 45,000 to 55,000 clones, with roughly 84% occurring only once. The chain uses TRBV25-1 and TRBJ2-7; weak D call: TRBD1 (6 bases). This specimen was peripheral blood, taken from a patient treated with radiotherapy plus ipilimumab. The TCR comes from a human donor with non-small cell lung cancer whose response to radiotherapy plus ipilimumab could not be evaluated. The CDR3 here is CASSETGGTYEQYF. Written as DNA, the CDR3 is TGTGCCAGCAGTGAGACAGGTGGGACCTACGAGCAGTACTTC.